The clone carrying this T cell receptor (beta chain) is large (0.1 to 1%) within its sample. Its antigen is as yet unknown. TCR cDNA molecules were tagged individually, and each one carried a unique molecular identifier. MiXCR, applied by TCRdb to the 5' RACE reads, yields one record per CDR3 protein. The table lists about 760 distinct CDR3 sequences, 7.2% of them singletons, with just under 15% in the top ten. This CDR3 has 15 amino acids. Germline assignment: CDR1 LGHDT and CDR2 YNNKEL (reference sequence). Trimming took off 0 bases at V and 3 bases at J, with 11 bases between the two ends. This specimen comes from a study of spatial heterogeneity in lung cancer. Points from the study as a whole: Expanded TCRs that were ubiquitous or regional had counts tracking ubiquitous and regional nonsynonymous mutations, respectively. How many expanded intratumoral alpha and beta TCRs were present tracked the tumor mutation count, which was a count of nonsynonymous mutations. The study estimated 6% to 9% alpha and about 12% beta chain coverage of tumor T cells.

Time point specified: sample taken at primary tumor resection. The input material, whole RNA from tumor, nontumor lung or frozen PBMC, was sequenced unsorted. The TCR comes from a male donor with early-stage non-small cell lung cancer. This chain connects TRBV3-1 to TRBJ1-1; D uncertain. The sequences come from lung tumor tissue, collected at surgery. CDR3 region: CASSQDSGPDTEAFF. The CDR3 bases are TGTGCCAGCAGCCAAGATTCCGGGCCCGACACTGAAGCTTTCTTT.